Listed below are T cell receptor beta chains from one sample, sequenced in a study of shared clonotypes between healthy human individuals. Sequenced by immunoSEQ multiplex PCR; TCRdb stores in-frame clones only, minus some. The sample shows some 980,000 clones, more than 75% of them seen only once. The source material was memory CD4+ T cells sorted from blood. The receptors here all came from a man aged 18-30 years in good health. Each CDR3 is given with its conserved first and last residue.

j_gene: TRBJ1-3
v_gene: TRBV7-6
CDR3aa: CASSPDRGFGNTIYF

j_gene: TRBJ2-7
v_gene: TRBV15
CDR3aa: CATSRDTGSYEQYF

j_gene: TRBJ1-4
v_gene: TRBV29-1
CDR3aa: CSVDRGSANEKLFF

j_gene: TRBJ2-5
v_gene: TRBV5-4
CDR3aa: CASSLARRTSGGAEETQYF

j_gene: TRBJ2-3
v_gene: TRBV5-6
CDR3aa: CASEHRDTQYF

j_gene: TRBJ2-5
v_gene: TRBV2
CDR3aa: CASRLGTSGGAGETQYF

j_gene: TRBJ2-5
v_gene: TRBV4-1
CDR3aa: CASSQIGDETQYF

j_gene: TRBJ2-7
v_gene: TRBV6-6
CDR3aa: CASSYYRTSLEQYF

j_gene: TRBJ1-4
v_gene: TRBV21-1
CDR3aa: CASSKFRKLAEKLFF

j_gene: TRBJ1-1
v_gene: TRBV9
CDR3aa: CASSSEAFWMNTEAFF

j_gene: TRBJ2-3
v_gene: TRBV7-3
CDR3aa: CASSLTSGADTQYF

j_gene: TRBJ2-7
v_gene: TRBV7-2
CDR3aa: CASSEGRLSYEQYF

j_gene: TRBJ2-5
v_gene: TRBV7-2
CDR3aa: CASSLRSGGETQYF

j_gene: TRBJ2-7
v_gene: TRBV5-1
CDR3aa: CASSETSGVFYEQYF

j_gene: TRBJ1-2
v_gene: TRBV6-1
CDR3aa: CASTNPGRYGYTF

j_gene: TRBJ1-1
v_gene: TRBV6-5
CDR3aa: CASSDGVVTEAFF

j_gene: TRBJ2-5
v_gene: TRBV5-1
CDR3aa: CASSLEGSHSGTQYF

j_gene: TRBJ2-5
v_gene: TRBV5-4
CDR3aa: CASSPEGRQETQYF